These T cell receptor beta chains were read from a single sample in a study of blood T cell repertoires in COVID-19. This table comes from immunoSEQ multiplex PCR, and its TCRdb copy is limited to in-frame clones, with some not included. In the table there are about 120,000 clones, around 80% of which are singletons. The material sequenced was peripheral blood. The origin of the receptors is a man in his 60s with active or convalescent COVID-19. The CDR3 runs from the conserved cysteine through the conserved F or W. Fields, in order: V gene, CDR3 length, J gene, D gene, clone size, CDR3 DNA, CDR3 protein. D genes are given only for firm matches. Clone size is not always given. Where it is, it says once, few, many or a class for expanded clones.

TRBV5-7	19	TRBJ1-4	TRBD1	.	TGTGCCAGCAGCTCGCCTAGGGACAGGACCCACCAAACCCGTGAAAAACTGTTTTTT	CASSSPRDRTHQTREKLFF
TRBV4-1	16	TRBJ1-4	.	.	TGCGCCAGCAGCCAGGCCTGGGGCGCAACTAATGAAAAACTGTTTTTT	CASSQAWGATNEKLFF
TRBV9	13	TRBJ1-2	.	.	TGTGCCAGCAGCGTAGCTACCGGGTTTGGCTACACCTTC	CASSVATGFGYTF
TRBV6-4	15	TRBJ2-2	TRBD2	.	TGTGCCAGCAGTGTACTAGCGGGGAACACCGGGGAGCTGTTTTTT	CASSVLAGNTGELFF
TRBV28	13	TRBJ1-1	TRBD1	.	TGTGCCAGCAGTTTGACAGGGTTCGCTATGGCTTTCTTT	CASSLTGFAMAFF
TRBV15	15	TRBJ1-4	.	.	TGTGCCACCAGCAGAGAGGGCAGGCCAAATGAAAAACTGTTTTTT	CATSREGRPNEKLFF
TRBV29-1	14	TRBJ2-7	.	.	TGCAGCGTACATGGGGCAGGGGGGATTTACGAGCAGTACTTC	CSVHGAGGIYEQYF
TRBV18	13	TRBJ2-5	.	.	TGTGCCAGCTCAAACGGGGTACAAGAGACCCAGTACTTC	CASSNGVQETQYF
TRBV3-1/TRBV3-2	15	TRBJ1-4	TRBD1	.	TGTGCCAGCAGCCCCCGACAGGGTTTTAACGAAAAACTGTTTTTT	CASSPRQGFNEKLFF
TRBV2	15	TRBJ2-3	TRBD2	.	TGTGCCAGCAGTTTTAGCGGGAGTCGGTCAGATACGCAGTATTTT	CASSFSGSRSDTQYF
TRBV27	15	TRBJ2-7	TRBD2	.	TGTGCCAGCAGAAATCTACTAGCGGACTCCTACGAGCAGTACTTC	CASRNLLADSYEQYF
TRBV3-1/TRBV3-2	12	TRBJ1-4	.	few	TGTGCCAGCAGCCACGGAGGTGAAAAACTGTTTTTT	CASSHGGEKLFF
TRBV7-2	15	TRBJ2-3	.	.	TGTGCCAGCAGCTCGAGGTGGCTGAGCACAGATACGCAGTATTTT	CASSSRWLSTDTQYF
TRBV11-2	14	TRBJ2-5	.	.	TGTGCCAGCAGCTTAGTCCCGGCGGCTAGGACCCAGTACTTC	CASSLVPAARTQYF
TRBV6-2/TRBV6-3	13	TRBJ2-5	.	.	TGTGCCAGCAGTTACTCAAGGGGGGAGACCCAGTACTTC	CASSYSRGETQYF
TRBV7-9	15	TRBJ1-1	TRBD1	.	TGTGCCAGCAGCCCCACAGGGGGCCAGGGGACTGAAGCTTTCTTT	CASSPTGGQGTEAFF